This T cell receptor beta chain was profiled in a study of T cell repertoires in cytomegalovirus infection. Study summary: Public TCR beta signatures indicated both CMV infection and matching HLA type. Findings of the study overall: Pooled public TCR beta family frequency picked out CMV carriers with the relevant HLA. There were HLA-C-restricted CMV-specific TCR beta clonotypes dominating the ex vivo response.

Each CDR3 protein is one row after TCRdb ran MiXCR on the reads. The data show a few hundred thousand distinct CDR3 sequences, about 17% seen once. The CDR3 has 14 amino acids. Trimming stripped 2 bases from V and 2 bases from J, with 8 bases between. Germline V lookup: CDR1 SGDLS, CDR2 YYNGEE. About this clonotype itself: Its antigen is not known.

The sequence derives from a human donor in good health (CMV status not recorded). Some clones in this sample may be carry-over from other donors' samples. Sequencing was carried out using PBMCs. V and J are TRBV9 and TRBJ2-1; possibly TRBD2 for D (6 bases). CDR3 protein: CASSVRTTYNEQFF. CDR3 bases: TGTGCCAGCAGCGTGAGGACTACCTACAATGAGCAGTTCTTC.